The rows below give T cell receptor beta chains drawn from one sample of a study of shared clonotypes between healthy human individuals. Measured with immunoSEQ multiplex PCR; TCRdb has only the in-frame clones, and not every one. This table has about 2.1 million clones, just over 90% appearing once. The sample taken for sequencing was naive CD8+ T cells from PBMCs. The receptors derive from a man younger than 35 in good health. Some clones in this sample may be carry-over from other donors' samples. Each CDR3 is given with its conserved first and last residue. Each record gives: D gene, V gene, clone size, J gene, CDR3 protein, CDR3 DNA. A D gene is named only where the DNA matches it firmly. Expanded clones get a size class; other rows say once, few or many, or leave the size out.

d_call: -; v_call: TRBV27; clone_size: once; j_call: TRBJ2-7; cdr3_aa: CAIRPLKSSYEQYF; cdr3_nt: TGTGCCATCCGCCCCTTAAAGAGCTCCTACGAGCAGTACTTC
d_call: -; v_call: TRBV7-9; clone_size: -; j_call: TRBJ2-5; cdr3_aa: CASSPNVLVSGEETQYF; cdr3_nt: TGTGCCAGCAGCCCTAACGTCTTAGTGTCGGGGGAAGAGACCCAGTACTTC
d_call: -; v_call: TRBV5-6; clone_size: -; j_call: TRBJ2-1; cdr3_aa: CASSFGGTYNEQFF; cdr3_nt: TGTGCCAGCAGCTTTGGGGGGACCTACAATGAGCAGTTCTTC
d_call: TRBD1; v_call: TRBV19; clone_size: -; j_call: TRBJ1-1; cdr3_aa: CASSVRQGGGTEAFF; cdr3_nt: TGTGCCAGTAGTGTCAGACAGGGGGGCGGCACTGAAGCTTTCTTT
d_call: TRBD1; v_call: TRBV19; clone_size: -; j_call: TRBJ1-5; cdr3_aa: CASSKVPGQGAVNQPQHF; cdr3_nt: TGTGCCAGTAGCAAAGTCCCGGGACAGGGGGCGGTGAATCAGCCCCAGCATTTT
d_call: -; v_call: TRBV19; clone_size: -; j_call: TRBJ2-5; cdr3_aa: CASSIAGDHQETQYF; cdr3_nt: TGTGCCAGTAGTATCGCAGGGGACCACCAAGAGACCCAGTACTTC
d_call: -; v_call: TRBV27; clone_size: -; j_call: TRBJ1-4; cdr3_aa: CASSLFSAREKLFF; cdr3_nt: TGTGCCAGCAGTTTATTCTCGGCGCGGGAAAAACTGTTTTTT
d_call: -; v_call: TRBV9; clone_size: -; j_call: TRBJ1-5; cdr3_aa: CASSPGNSNQPQHF; cdr3_nt: TGTGCCAGCAGTCCAGGGAATAGCAATCAGCCCCAGCATTTT
d_call: -; v_call: TRBV28; clone_size: -; j_call: TRBJ2-2; cdr3_aa: CASSLKGLVGELFF; cdr3_nt: TGTGCCAGCAGTCTCAAGGGGTTGGTTGGGGAGCTGTTTTTT
d_call: -; v_call: TRBV5-8; clone_size: -; j_call: TRBJ1-1; cdr3_aa: CASRYRVLSSPEAFF; cdr3_nt: TGTGCCAGCAGGTACAGGGTTCTTTCGTCCCCTGAAGCTTTCTTT
d_call: -; v_call: TRBV6-1; clone_size: -; j_call: TRBJ1-5; cdr3_aa: CASSAWTDDSNQPQHF; cdr3_nt: TGTGCCAGCAGTGCTTGGACCGATGATAGCAATCAGCCCCAGCATTTT
d_call: -; v_call: TRBV7-9; clone_size: -; j_call: TRBJ1-1; cdr3_aa: CASSLTWKSGVHTEAFF; cdr3_nt: TGTGCCAGCAGCTTAACCTGGAAGTCGGGGGTTCACACTGAAGCTTTCTTT
d_call: -; v_call: TRBV30; clone_size: few; j_call: TRBJ1-1; cdr3_aa: CAWSSKWQENTEAFF; cdr3_nt: TGTGCCTGGAGTTCTAAATGGCAGGAGAACACTGAAGCTTTCTTT
d_call: -; v_call: TRBV11-3; clone_size: -; j_call: TRBJ2-2; cdr3_aa: CASSLVAGLNTGELFF; cdr3_nt: TGTGCCAGCAGCTTAGTCGCGGGATTGAACACCGGGGAGCTGTTTTTT
d_call: -; v_call: TRBV19; clone_size: -; j_call: TRBJ2-1; cdr3_aa: CATEGPAGYNEQFF; cdr3_nt: TGTGCCACCGAAGGACCGGCCGGCTACAATGAGCAGTTCTTC
d_call: TRBD1; v_call: TRBV16; clone_size: -; j_call: TRBJ2-7; cdr3_aa: CASSQTGQGAYEQYF; cdr3_nt: TGTGCCAGCAGCCAAACGGGACAGGGGGCCTACGAGCAGTACTTC
d_call: TRBD1; v_call: TRBV6-1; clone_size: -; j_call: TRBJ2-7; cdr3_aa: CASSEAGTAYEQYF; cdr3_nt: TGTGCCAGCAGTGAAGCCGGGACAGCCTACGAGCAGTACTTC
d_call: -; v_call: TRBV4-3; clone_size: -; j_call: TRBJ2-2; cdr3_aa: CASSQGSGGAVQGNPGELFF; cdr3_nt: TGCGCCAGCAGCCAAGGTTCCGGCGGGGCGGTACAGGGAAATCCCGGGGAGCTGTTTTTT
d_call: TRBD2; v_call: TRBV28; clone_size: -; j_call: TRBJ2-3; cdr3_aa: CASSFLAGVRDTQYF; cdr3_nt: TGTGCCAGCAGTTTCCTAGCGGGAGTTCGGGATACGCAGTATTTT
d_call: -; v_call: TRBV28; clone_size: -; j_call: TRBJ1-1; cdr3_aa: CASSFREPMNTEAFF; cdr3_nt: TGTGCCAGCAGTTTTAGGGAGCCCATGAACACTGAAGCTTTCTTT
d_call: TRBD1; v_call: TRBV7-9; clone_size: -; j_call: TRBJ2-1; cdr3_aa: CASSVTGGGYNEQFF; cdr3_nt: TGTGCCAGCAGCGTGACAGGGGGCGGGTACAATGAGCAGTTCTTC
d_call: -; v_call: TRBV4-1; clone_size: -; j_call: TRBJ1-1; cdr3_aa: CASSQVSMPYTEAFF; cdr3_nt: TGCGCCAGCAGCCAAGTCTCCATGCCTTACACTGAAGCTTTCTTT